This TCR beta chain was found in a study of T cell responses to AZD1222 COVID-19 vaccine. Libraries were prepared by immunoSEQ multiplex PCR; TCRdb keeps only in-frame clonotypes and omits some of them. Of roughly 85,000 clones in the sample, 75% to 95% were seen once. In its sample, this clone was seen a few times. No antigen is known for it. Regarding the study as a whole: After the peak T cell response, and only then, were repertoires sampled.

This CDR3 comprises 14 residues. CDR1 is MNHEY and CDR2 is SVGAGI in the germline V gene. With 6 bases removed from V and 8 bases from J, the gap between germline ends came to 16 bases. The material was peripheral blood, obtained 28 days after the second AZD1222 dose. The chain uses TRBV6-5 and TRBJ1-4, with D perhaps matching TRBD1 (5 bases). The source of this sequence is an adult who received the AZD1222 COVID-19 vaccine. The CDR3 DNA reads TGTGCCAGCAGGGGGACCCACAGTGGGGAAAAACTGTTTTTT. Its translation: CASRGTHSGEKLFF.